This is a list of T cell receptor beta chains from one sample in a study of blood T cell repertoires in COVID-19. Repertoires were generated with immunoSEQ multiplex PCR, while TCRdb's copy carries only in-frame clones and drops some. Altogether almost 250,000 clones are present, approximately 90% being singletons, with the ten largest covering over 4%. Sequencing was carried out using PBMCs or T cells enriched from blood (not recorded which). Source of these receptors: a woman under 40 who had recovered from COVID-19. Each CDR3 is given with its conserved first and last residue. Each record gives: CDR3 DNA, CDR3 protein, D gene, V gene, clone size, J gene. A D gene is named only where the DNA matches it firmly. Clone sizes are given selectively: once, few, many, or a class where the clone is expanded.

TGTGCCAGCAGCACAGGTGGGGTTCGCTACACCTTC CASSTGGVRYTF . TRBV7-9 . TRBJ1-2
TGTGCCAGCAGGGGCGGGGGTTCGGGCGGCTACACCTTC CASRGGGSGGYTF . TRBV28 . TRBJ1-2
TGTGCCAGCAGCCGCGGGACAGGGAGCAATCAGCCCCAGCATTTT CASSRGTGSNQPQHF TRBD1 TRBV7-8 . TRBJ1-5
TGTGCCAGTAGTATAGCCACAAGCTACACCTTC CASSIATSYTF . TRBV19 . TRBJ1-2
TGTGCCAGCAGTTTTTCCCGTCAGGGGGGAGATACGCAGTATTTT CASSFSRQGGDTQYF . TRBV6-5 . TRBJ2-3
TGCGCCAGCAGCCAAGCGAGGATGAATTCACCCCTCCACTTT CASSQARMNSPLHF . TRBV4-3 few TRBJ1-6
TGTGCCAGCAGTTTAAGACAGGGGGACTTCTATGGCTACACCTTC CASSLRQGDFYGYTF TRBD1 TRBV28 . TRBJ1-2
TGTGCCAGCAGAACGGACTGGGAGGGGGCCGGGGAGCTGTTTTTT CASRTDWEGAGELFF . TRBV5-5 . TRBJ2-2
TGCGCCAGCAGCCAAGGGGCTAGCGCCGGCCCAGATACGCAGTATTTT CASSQGASAGPDTQYF . TRBV4-3 once TRBJ2-3
TGTGCCAGCAGCTTAGTGAGTTACGAGCAGTACTTC CASSLVSYEQYF . TRBV11-2 . TRBJ2-7
TGCGCCAGCAGCTTAGCGGGAGTGGACAAAAACATTCAGTACTTC CASSLAGVDKNIQYF TRBD2 TRBV5-1 . TRBJ2-4
TGCGCCAGCAGCAAGGACAGGGGTAATGAAAAACTGTTTTTT CASSKDRGNEKLFF TRBD1 TRBV5-1 few TRBJ1-4
TGTGCCAGCAGTCTCAGGGGACAGGGTCCCTACGAGCAGTACTTC CASSLRGQGPYEQYF TRBD1 TRBV6-5 . TRBJ2-7
TGCGCCAGCAGCTTGGACCTACAGGGGGAGTACGAGCAGTACTTC CASSLDLQGEYEQYF TRBD1 TRBV5-1 . TRBJ2-7
TGTGCCAGCAGCCGGGAGGGCCGCACAGATACGCAGTATTTT CASSREGRTDTQYF TRBD2 TRBV7-2 . TRBJ2-3
TGTGCCACCAGCAGAGATCTAGCGGCCTACGAGCAGTACTTC CATSRDLAAYEQYF TRBD2 TRBV15 . TRBJ2-7
TGTGCCAGCAGCTTCGGGACAGGGGGCTCAAATGAGCAGTTCTTC CASSFGTGGSNEQFF TRBD1 TRBV5-6 once TRBJ2-1
TGTGCCAGCAGCTTGGACAGGGGGCAAGCTGGAAACACCATATATTTT CASSLDRGQAGNTIYF TRBD1 TRBV11-2 . TRBJ1-3
TGCGCCAGCAGCCACTCTAGCGGGACTATCTACGAGCAGTACTTC CASSHSSGTIYEQYF TRBD2 TRBV4-1 once TRBJ2-7
TGTGCCAGCAGTTACCTAAGGGGTAGGGGTGGCAATGAGCAGTTCTTC CASSYLRGRGGNEQFF . TRBV6-5 . TRBJ2-1
TGCAGTGCTACCCCGGGTGGTGAGCAGTTCTTC CSATPGGEQFF . TRBV20-1 . TRBJ2-1
TGTGCCAGCAGCTGGCAAGGGGGATCTGGAAACACCATATATTTT CASSWQGGSGNTIYF . TRBV5-4 . TRBJ1-3
TGTGCCAGCAGGGGAGCGGGAGTTCATCAGAACACCGGGGAGCTGTTTTTT CASRGAGVHQNTGELFF TRBD2 TRBV28 . TRBJ2-2